Listed below are T cell receptor beta chains from one sample, sequenced in a study of graft-versus-host responses after intestinal transplantation. Some clones are missing from TCRdb's copy, which holds only in-frame ones; the method was immunoSEQ multiplex PCR. Of 15,000 to 20,000 clones listed, around 41% are singletons. The input for sequencing was alloreactive CD8+ T cells from a mixed lymphocyte reaction culture, taken before intestinal transplant. The source of these receptors is a human patient who received an intestinal transplant. The CDR3 runs from the conserved cysteine through the conserved F or W. The D gene is left open where the match is weak. Not every row has a clone size; where given, it reads once, few, many or a size class.

clone_size,j_call,v_call,d_call,cdr3_aa,cdr3_nt
-,TRBJ2-7,TRBV27,TRBD1,CASRRNRGIYEQYF,TGTGCCAGCAGGAGGAACAGGGGTATCTACGAGCAGTACTTC
-,TRBJ2-1,TRBV28,TRBD2,CASSGRGLYNEQFF,TGTGCCAGCAGTGGGAGGGGCCTCTACAATGAGCAGTTCTTC
-,TRBJ2-3,TRBV29-1,-,CSIGGEIVTDTQYF,TGCAGCATTGGGGGAGAGATCGTCACAGATACGCAGTATTTT
few,TRBJ1-5,TRBV28,-,CASSLVDSNQPQHF,TGTGCCAGCAGTTTAGTGGATAGCAATCAGCCCCAGCATTTT
few,TRBJ2-7,TRBV7-8,-,CASSSAGTPYEQYF,TGTGCCAGCAGCTCAGCCGGGACTCCCTACGAGCAGTACTTC
-,TRBJ1-3,TRBV25-1,-,CANTPWNSGNTIYF,TGTGCCAACACGCCCTGGAACTCTGGAAACACCATATATTTT
once,TRBJ2-5,TRBV7-9,TRBD2,CASSSPKLAGTIQETQYF,TGTGCCAGCAGCTCCCCCAAATTAGCGGGGACAATCCAAGAGACCCAGTACTTC
once,TRBJ1-5,TRBV27,-,CASRIGTYGVRPQHF,TGTGCCAGCAGAATCGGGACATACGGAGTACGGCCCCAGCATTTT
-,TRBJ1-2,TRBV6-6,-,CASSYDGLKGYTF,TGTGCCAGCAGTTACGATGGTCTGAAAGGCTACACCTTC
few,TRBJ2-2,TRBV11-2,-,CASSSYSSAGGELFF,TGTGCCAGCAGCTCGTATTCTAGCGCCGGCGGGGAGCTGTTTTTT
-,TRBJ2-1,TRBV2,TRBD2,CASSGASGSSEQFF,TGTGCCAGCAGTGGGGCTAGCGGGAGTAGTGAGCAGTTCTTC
-,TRBJ2-2,TRBV30,-,CAFDGDTGELFF,TGTGCCTTCGATGGGGACACCGGGGAGCTGTTTTTT
-,TRBJ2-1,TRBV5-1,-,CASSISDRTYNEQFF,TGCGCCAGCAGCATATCGGACAGAACCTACAATGAGCAGTTCTTC
-,TRBJ1-3,TRBV5-1,-,CASSTGLFSGNTIYF,TGCGCCAGCAGCACCGGACTGTTCTCTGGAAACACCATATATTTT
few,TRBJ2-5,TRBV28,-,CASSSRRQEETQYF,TGTGCCAGCAGTTCCCGAAGACAGGAAGAGACCCAGTACTTC
few,TRBJ1-5,TRBV18,-,CASSPIRGGPQHF,TGTGCCAGCTCACCAATCCGCGGAGGGCCCCAGCATTTT
few,TRBJ2-3,TRBV19,TRBD2,CASSISAGGPDTQYF,TGTGCCAGTAGTATATCGGCGGGAGGGCCAGATACGCAGTATTTT
-,TRBJ2-3,TRBV4-1,-,CASSQDPVLPTDTQYF,TGCGCCAGCAGCCAAGATCCGGTCCTTCCTACAGATACGCAGTATTTT
-,TRBJ1-1,TRBV30,-,CAWINHSDIEEAFF,TGTGCCTGGATAAACCACTCGGACATCGAAGAAGCTTTCTTT
-,TRBJ2-7,TRBV6-4,TRBD2,CARGALKREGSSYEQYF,TGTGCCAGGGGGGCGTTAAAGCGGGAGGGTAGCTCCTACGAGCAGTACTTC
-,TRBJ2-7,TRBV19,-,CASSMGQAYEQYF,TGTGCCAGTAGTATGGGGCAGGCCTACGAGCAGTACTTC
-,TRBJ2-5,TRBV28,-,CASSYTSPDLRGTQYF,TGTGCCAGCAGTTACACTTCCCCCGACTTAAGAGGGACCCAGTACTTC
-,TRBJ2-2,TRBV7-7,TRBD2,CASSPWTSGSYPGELFF,TGTGCCAGCAGCCCGTGGACTAGCGGGAGTTATCCCGGGGAGCTGTTTTTT
few,TRBJ2-7,TRBV29-1,TRBD1,CSVRQGTYEQYF,TGCAGCGTAAGACAGGGGACCTACGAGCAGTACTTC
-,TRBJ2-7,TRBV5-8,-,CASSLDNYEQYF,TGTGCCAGCAGCTTGGATAACTACGAGCAGTACTTC
medium-sized,TRBJ2-6,TRBV2,-,CASSDGGLSGANVLTF,TGTGCCAGCAGTGATGGCGGACTCTCTGGGGCCAACGTCCTGACTTTC
-,TRBJ1-5,TRBV19,-,CAGSTAKPINQPQHF,TGTGCCGGTAGTACAGCCAAACCAATCAATCAGCCCCAGCATTTT
few,TRBJ1-1,TRBV7-6,-,CASSLSRATEAFF,TGTGCCAGCAGCTTATCGCGGGCCACTGAAGCTTTCTTT
few,TRBJ2-1,TRBV5-1,TRBD2,CASSLELAGVTEQFF,TGCGCCAGCAGCTTGGAACTAGCGGGAGTCACCGAGCAGTTCTTC
-,TRBJ2-3,TRBV2,-,CASLVNTQYF,TGTGCCAGTCTTGTCAATACGCAGTATTTT
-,TRBJ2-1,TRBV7-9,TRBD2,CASSLLAGVDNEQFF,TGTGCCAGCAGTCTACTAGCGGGAGTAGACAATGAGCAGTTCTTC
few,TRBJ2-1,TRBV27,TRBD2,CASSSTSWRYNEQFF,TGTGCCAGCAGTTCGACTAGCTGGAGGTACAATGAGCAGTTCTTC
medium-sized,TRBJ2-7,TRBV27,-,CASSIQSSYEQYF,TGTGCCAGCAGTATACAGTCCTCCTACGAGCAGTACTTC
-,TRBJ2-7,TRBV5-5,-,CASSLRERRVYEQYF,TGTGCCAGCAGCTTGCGGGAGAGGAGGGTTTACGAGCAGTACTTC
large,TRBJ1-2,TRBV7-9,TRBD1,CASSLGVMDRGKYGYTF,TGTGCCAGCAGCTTAGGAGTCATGGACAGGGGAAAGTATGGCTACACCTTC
few,TRBJ2-7,TRBV9,TRBD2,CASSSSWGGGPSSEQYF,TGTGCCAGCAGCTCCTCGTGGGGGGGAGGGCCTTCCAGCGAGCAGTACTTC
-,TRBJ1-3,TRBV7-3,-,CASSGSGNTIYF,TGTGCCAGCTCGGGCTCTGGAAACACCATATATTTT
few,TRBJ2-7,TRBV4-1,-,CASSQADRVVAGEGEQYF,TGCGCCAGCAGCCAAGCGGACAGGGTAGTAGCGGGAGAAGGCGAGCAGTACTTC
-,TRBJ1-5,TRBV19,-,CASRRPTGLRNQPQHF,TGTGCCAGTCGACGCCCGACAGGTCTAAGGAATCAGCCCCAGCATTTT
few,TRBJ2-3,TRBV27,TRBD2,CASRAAWLAGEPSTDTQYF,TGTGCCAGCAGGGCCGCTTGGCTAGCGGGAGAACCTAGCACAGATACGCAGTATTTT
-,TRBJ2-1,TRBV30,-,CAWSEGSSEEQFF,TGTGCCTGGAGTGAGGGGTCGTCAGAAGAGCAGTTCTTC
few,TRBJ1-1,TRBV11-2,TRBD1,CASSGRTSGGTNTEAFF,TGTGCCAGCAGCGGACGGACGTCAGGGGGCACGAACACTGAAGCTTTCTTT
-,TRBJ2-7,TRBV7-9,TRBD1,CASSFGTGTYEQYF,TGTGCCAGCAGCTTCGGGACAGGGACCTACGAGCAGTACTTC
few,TRBJ1-1,TRBV28,-,CASRATPGLEGTEAFF,TGTGCCAGCAGAGCCACCCCGGGACTCGAGGGCACTGAAGCTTTCTTT
-,TRBJ1-2,TRBV2,TRBD1,CASSETGGYGYTF,TGTGCCAGCAGTGAAACAGGGGGTTATGGCTACACCTTC
-,TRBJ2-7,TRBV13,TRBD2,CASSLETGEGEQYF,TGTGCCAGCAGCTTAGAAACGGGGGAGGGGGAGCAGTACTTC
many,TRBJ1-5,TRBV6-5,-,CASSMTDSNQPQHF,TGTGCCAGCAGTATGACAGATAGCAATCAGCCCCAGCATTTT
few,TRBJ2-5,TRBV7-3,TRBD2,CASSFYGTSGRLETQYF,TGTGCCAGCAGCTTTTACGGGACTAGCGGGAGGTTGGAGACCCAGTACTTC